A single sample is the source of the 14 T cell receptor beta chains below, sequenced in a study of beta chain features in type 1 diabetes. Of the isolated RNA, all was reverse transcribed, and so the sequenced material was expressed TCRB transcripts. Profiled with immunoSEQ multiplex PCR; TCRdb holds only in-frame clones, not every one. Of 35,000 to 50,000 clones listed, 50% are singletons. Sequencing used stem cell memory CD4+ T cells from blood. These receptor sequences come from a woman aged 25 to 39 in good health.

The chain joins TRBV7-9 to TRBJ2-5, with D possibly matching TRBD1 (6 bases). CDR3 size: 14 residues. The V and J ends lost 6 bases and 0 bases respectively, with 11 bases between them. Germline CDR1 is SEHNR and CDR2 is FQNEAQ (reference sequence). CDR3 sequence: CASRVGTHQETQYF. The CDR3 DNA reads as TGTGCCAGCAGGGTCGGGACACACCAAGAGACCCAGTACTTC.

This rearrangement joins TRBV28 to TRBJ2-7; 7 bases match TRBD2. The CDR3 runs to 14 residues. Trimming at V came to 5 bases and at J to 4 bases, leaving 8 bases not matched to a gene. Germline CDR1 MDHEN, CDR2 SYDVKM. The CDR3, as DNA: TGTGCCAGCAGTCCCCCGGGGGGAGGGTACGAGCAGTACTTC. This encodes CASSPPGGGYEQYF.

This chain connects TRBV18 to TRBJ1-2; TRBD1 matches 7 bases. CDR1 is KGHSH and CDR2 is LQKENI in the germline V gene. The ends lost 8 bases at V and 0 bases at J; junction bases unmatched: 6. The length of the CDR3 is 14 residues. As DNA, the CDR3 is TGTGCCAGCCAAGGACAGGCCTCTAACTATGGCTACACCTTC. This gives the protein CASQGQASNYGYTF.

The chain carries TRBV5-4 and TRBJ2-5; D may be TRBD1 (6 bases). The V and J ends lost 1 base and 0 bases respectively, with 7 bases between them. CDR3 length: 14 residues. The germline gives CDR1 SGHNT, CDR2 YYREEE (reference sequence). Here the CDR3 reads CASSLWDNQETQYF. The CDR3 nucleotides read TGTGCCAGCAGCTTGTGGGACAACCAAGAGACCCAGTACTTC.

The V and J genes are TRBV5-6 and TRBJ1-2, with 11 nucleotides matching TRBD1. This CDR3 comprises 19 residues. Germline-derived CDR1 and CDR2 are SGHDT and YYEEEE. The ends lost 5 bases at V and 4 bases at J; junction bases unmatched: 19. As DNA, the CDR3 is TGTGCCAGCAGGGATGGGCCGGGTCGGACAGGGGGCAGATCCTATGGCTACACCTTC. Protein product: CASRDGPGRTGGRSYGYTF.

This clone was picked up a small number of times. The CDR3 DNA follows: TGCAGCGTTGAAGGCCGGGAAGGGGAAAAACTGTTTTTT. Its protein is CSVEGREGEKLFF. The chain is built from TRBV29-1 and TRBJ1-4; no firm D call. The germline V gene has CDR1 SQVTM and CDR2 ANQGSEA. The CDR3 is 13 residues long. Trimming removed 1 base from V and 8 bases from J, with 11 bases in between.

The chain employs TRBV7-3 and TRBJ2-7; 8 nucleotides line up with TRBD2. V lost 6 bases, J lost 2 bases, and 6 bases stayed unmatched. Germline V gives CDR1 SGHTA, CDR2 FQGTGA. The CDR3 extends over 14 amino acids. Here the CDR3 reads CASRSTSGTYEQYF. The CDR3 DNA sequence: TGTGCCAGCAGGTCAACTAGCGGTACCTACGAGCAGTACTTC. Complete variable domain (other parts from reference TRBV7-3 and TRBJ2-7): GAGVSQTPSNKVTEKGKYVELRCDPISGHTALYWYRQSLGQGPEFLIYFQGTGAADDSGLPNDRFFAVRPEGSVSTLKIQRTERGDSAVYLCASRSTSGTYEQYFGPGTRLTVT.

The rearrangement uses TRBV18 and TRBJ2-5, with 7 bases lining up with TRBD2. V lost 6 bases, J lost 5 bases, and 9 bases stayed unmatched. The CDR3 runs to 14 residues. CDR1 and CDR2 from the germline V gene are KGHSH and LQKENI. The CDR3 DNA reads TGTGCCAGCTCCGGCGGGGAGGGTTCGGAGACCCAGTACTTC. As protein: CASSGGEGSETQYF.

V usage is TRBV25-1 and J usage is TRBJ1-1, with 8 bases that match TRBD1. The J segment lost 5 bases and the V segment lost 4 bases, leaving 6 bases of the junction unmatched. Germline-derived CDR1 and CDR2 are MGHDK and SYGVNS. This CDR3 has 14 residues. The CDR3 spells CASSATGEGTEAFF. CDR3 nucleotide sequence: TGTGCCAGCAGTGCGACAGGGGAAGGAACTGAAGCTTTCTTT. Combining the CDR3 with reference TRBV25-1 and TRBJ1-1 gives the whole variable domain EADIYQTPRYLVIGTGKKITLECSQTMGHDKMYWYQQDPGMELHLIHYSYGVNSTEKGDLSSESTVSRIRTEHFPLTLESARPSHTSQYLCASSATGEGTEAFFGQGTRLTVV.

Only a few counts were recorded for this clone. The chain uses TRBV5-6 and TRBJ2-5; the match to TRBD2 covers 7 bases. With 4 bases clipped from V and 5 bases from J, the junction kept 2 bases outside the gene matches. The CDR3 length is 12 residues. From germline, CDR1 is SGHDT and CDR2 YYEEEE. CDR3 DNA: TGTGCCAGCAGCGCGGGAGTGGAGACCCAGTACTTC. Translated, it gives CASSAGVETQYF.

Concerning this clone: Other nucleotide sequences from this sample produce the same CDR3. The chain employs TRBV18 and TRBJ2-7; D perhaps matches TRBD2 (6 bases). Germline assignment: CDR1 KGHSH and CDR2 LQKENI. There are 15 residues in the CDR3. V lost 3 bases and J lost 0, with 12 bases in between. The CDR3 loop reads CASSPRDGSSYEQYF. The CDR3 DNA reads TGTGCCAGCTCACCCCGGGACGGGAGCTCCTACGAGCAGTACTTC.

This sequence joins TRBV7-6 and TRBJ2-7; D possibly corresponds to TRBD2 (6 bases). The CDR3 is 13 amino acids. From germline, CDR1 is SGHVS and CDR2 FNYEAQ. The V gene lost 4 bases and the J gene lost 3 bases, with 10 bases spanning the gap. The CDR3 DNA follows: TGTGCCAGCAGCTCCCCGACTAGCTACGAGCAGTACTTC. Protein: CASSSPTSYEQYF.

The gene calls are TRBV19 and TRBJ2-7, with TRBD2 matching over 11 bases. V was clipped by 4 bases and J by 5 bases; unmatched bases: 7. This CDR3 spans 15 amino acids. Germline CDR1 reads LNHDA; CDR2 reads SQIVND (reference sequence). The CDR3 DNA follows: TGTGCCAGTAGTACGATAGCGGGAGGGCCGAACGAGCAGTACTTC. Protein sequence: CASSTIAGGPNEQYF.

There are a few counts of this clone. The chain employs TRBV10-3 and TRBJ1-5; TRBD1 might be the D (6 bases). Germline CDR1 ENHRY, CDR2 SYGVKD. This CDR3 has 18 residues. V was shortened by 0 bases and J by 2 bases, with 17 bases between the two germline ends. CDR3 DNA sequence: TGTGCCATCAGTGAGTCATCCCAGGGGCCTCTGGGCAATCAGCCCCAGCATTTT. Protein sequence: CAISESSQGPLGNQPQHF.